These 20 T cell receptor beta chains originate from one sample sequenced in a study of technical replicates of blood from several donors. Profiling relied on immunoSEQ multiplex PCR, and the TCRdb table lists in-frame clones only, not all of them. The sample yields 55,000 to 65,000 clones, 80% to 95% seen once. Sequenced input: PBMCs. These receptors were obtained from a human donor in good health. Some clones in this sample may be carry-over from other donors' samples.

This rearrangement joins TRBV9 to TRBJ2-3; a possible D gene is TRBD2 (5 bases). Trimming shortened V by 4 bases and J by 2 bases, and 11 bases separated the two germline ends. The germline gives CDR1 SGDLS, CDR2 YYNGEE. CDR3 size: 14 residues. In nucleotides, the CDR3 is TGTGCCAGCAGCACCGGGGTCGTCACAGATACGCAGTATTTT. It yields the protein CASSTGVVTDTQYF.

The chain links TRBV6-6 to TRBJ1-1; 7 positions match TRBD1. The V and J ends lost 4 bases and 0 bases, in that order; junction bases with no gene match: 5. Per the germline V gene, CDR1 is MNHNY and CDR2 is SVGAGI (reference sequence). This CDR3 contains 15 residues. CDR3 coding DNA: TGTGCCAGCAGTTTTACCGGGACAGTGAACACTGAAGCTTTCTTT. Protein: CASSFTGTVNTEAFF.

In nucleotides, the CDR3 is TGTGCCAGCAGCTTGATAATAGAGGCACGGCCCCAAGAGACCCAGTACTTC. Translation gives CASSLIIEARPQETQYF. This chain links TRBV5-6 with TRBJ2-5; D not resolved. CDR1 SGHDT and CDR2 YYEEEE come from the germline V gene. The CDR3 length is 17 residues. V lost 1 base and J 1 base, leaving 17 bases between the germline ends.

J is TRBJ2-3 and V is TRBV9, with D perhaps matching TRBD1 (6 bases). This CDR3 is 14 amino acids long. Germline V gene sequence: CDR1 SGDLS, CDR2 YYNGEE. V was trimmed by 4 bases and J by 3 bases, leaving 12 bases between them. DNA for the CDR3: TGTGCCAGCAGCCTCCTGGGGGCGACAGATACGCAGTATTTT. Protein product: CASSLLGATDTQYF.

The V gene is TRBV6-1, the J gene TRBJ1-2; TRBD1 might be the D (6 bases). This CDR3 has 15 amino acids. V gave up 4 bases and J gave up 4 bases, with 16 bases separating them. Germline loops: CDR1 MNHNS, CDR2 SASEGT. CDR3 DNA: TGTGCCAGCAGTGTTTCGGGGGGCGGGAGCTATGGCTACACCTTC. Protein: CASSVSGGGSYGYTF.

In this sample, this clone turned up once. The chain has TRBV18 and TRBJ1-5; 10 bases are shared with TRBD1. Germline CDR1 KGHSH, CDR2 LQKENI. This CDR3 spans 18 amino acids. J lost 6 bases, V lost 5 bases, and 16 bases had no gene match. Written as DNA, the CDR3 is TGTGCCAGCTCATCGAGCCTGATCGGGACAGGGGATAGTCAGCCCCAGCATTTT. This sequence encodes CASSSSLIGTGDSQPQHF.

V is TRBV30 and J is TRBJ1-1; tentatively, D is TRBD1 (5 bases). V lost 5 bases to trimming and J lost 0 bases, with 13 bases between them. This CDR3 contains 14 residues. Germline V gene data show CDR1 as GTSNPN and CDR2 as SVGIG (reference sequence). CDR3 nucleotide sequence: TGTGCCTGGGCCCGGACACCTATGAACACTGAAGCTTTCTTT. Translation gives CAWARTPMNTEAFF. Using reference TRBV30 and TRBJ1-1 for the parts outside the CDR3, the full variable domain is SQTIHQWPATLVQPVGSPLSLECTVEGTSNPNLYWYRQAAGRGLQLLFYSVGIGQISSEVPQNLSASRPQDRQFILSSKKLLLSDSGFYLCAWARTPMNTEAFFGQGTRLTVV.

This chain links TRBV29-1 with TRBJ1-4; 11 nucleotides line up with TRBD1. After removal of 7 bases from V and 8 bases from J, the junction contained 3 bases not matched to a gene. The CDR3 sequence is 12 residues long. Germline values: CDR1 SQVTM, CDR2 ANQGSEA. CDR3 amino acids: CSAGQGGEKLFF. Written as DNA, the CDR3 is TGCAGCGCGGGACAGGGGGGGGAAAAACTGTTTTTT. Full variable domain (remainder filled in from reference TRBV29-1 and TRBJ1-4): SAVISQKPSRDICQRGTSLTIQCQVDSQVTMMFWYRQQPGQSLTLIATANQGSEATYESGFVIDKFPISRPNLTFSTLTVSNMSPEDSSIYLCSAGQGGEKLFFGSGTQLSVL.

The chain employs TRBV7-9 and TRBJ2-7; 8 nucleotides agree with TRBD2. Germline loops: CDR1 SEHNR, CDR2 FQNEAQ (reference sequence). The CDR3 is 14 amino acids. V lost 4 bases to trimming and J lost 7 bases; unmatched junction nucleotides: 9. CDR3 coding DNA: TGTGCCAGCAGCTCCTCGGGGGGGCCGGGGGAGCAGTACTTC. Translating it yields CASSSSGGPGEQYF.

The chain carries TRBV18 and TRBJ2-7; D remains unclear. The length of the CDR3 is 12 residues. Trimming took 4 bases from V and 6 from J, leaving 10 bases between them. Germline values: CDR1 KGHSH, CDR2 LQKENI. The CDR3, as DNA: TGTGCCAGCTCACTCAACCGAGGCGAGCAGTACTTC. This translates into CASSLNRGEQYF. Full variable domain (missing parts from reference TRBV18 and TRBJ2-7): NAGVMQNPRHLVRRRGQEARLRCSPMKGHSHVYWYRQLPEEGLKFMVYLQKENIIDESGMPKERFSAEFPKEGPSILRIQQVVRGDSAAYFCASSLNRGEQYFGPGTRLTVT.

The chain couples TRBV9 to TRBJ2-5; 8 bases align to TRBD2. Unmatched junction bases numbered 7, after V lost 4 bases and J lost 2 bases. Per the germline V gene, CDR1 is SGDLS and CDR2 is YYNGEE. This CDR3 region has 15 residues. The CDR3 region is CASSTSPGGQETQYF. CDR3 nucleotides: TGTGCCAGCAGCACATCACCGGGGGGGCAAGAGACCCAGTACTTC.

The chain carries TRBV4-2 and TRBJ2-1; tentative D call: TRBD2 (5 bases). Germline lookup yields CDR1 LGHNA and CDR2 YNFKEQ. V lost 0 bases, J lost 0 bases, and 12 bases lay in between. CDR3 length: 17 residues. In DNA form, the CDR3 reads TGTGCCAGCAGCCAAGAAGGTGGCGGGCGCTCCTACAATGAGCAGTTCTTC. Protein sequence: CASSQEGGGRSYNEQFF.

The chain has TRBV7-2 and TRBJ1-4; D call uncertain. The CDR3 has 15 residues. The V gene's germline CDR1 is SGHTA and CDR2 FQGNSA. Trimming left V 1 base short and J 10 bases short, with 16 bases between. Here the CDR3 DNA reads TGTGCCAGCAGCTTAGGGGGAGGCGCTCCCTTAAAACTGTTTTTT. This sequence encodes CASSLGGGAPLKLFF.

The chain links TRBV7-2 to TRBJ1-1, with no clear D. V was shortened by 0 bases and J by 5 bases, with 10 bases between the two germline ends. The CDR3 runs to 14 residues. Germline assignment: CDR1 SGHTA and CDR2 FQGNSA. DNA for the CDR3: TGTGCCAGCAGCTTAGCGTCTGCGGGGACTGAAGCTTTCTTT. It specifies CASSLASAGTEAFF.

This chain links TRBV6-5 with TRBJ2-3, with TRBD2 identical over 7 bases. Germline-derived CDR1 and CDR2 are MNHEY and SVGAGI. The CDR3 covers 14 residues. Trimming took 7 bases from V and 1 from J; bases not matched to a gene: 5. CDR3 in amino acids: CASNRAGRTDTQYF. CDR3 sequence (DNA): TGTGCCAGCAATCGAGCGGGGCGCACAGATACGCAGTATTTT.

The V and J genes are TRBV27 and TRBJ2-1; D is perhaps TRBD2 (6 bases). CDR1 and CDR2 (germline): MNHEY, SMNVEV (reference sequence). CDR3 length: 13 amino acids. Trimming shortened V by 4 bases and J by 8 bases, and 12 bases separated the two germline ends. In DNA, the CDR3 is TGTGCCAGCAGTTCGGGACTTTTCTATGAGCAGTTCTTC. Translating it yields CASSSGLFYEQFF.

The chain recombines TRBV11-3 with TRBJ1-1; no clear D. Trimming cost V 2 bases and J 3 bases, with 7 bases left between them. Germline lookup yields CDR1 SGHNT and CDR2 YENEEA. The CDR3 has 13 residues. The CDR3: CASSLTQDTEAFF. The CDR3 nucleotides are TGTGCCAGCAGCTTAACTCAGGACACTGAAGCTTTCTTT.

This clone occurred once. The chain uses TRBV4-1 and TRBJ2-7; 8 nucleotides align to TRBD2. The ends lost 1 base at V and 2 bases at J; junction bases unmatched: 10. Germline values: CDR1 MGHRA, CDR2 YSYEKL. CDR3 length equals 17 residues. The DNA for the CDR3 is TGCGCCAGCAGCCAAGCATCTGCGGGGGGCTATACCTACGAGCAGTACTTC. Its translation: CASSQASAGGYTYEQYF.

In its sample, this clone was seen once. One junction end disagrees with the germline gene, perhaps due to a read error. CDR3 sequence: CTTGLGAYEQYF. The CDR3 nucleotides read TGCACCACGGGGTTGGGCGCATACGAGCAGTACTTC. V is TRBV2 and J is TRBJ2-7; TRBD2 is a possible D gene (5 bases). CDR1 is SNHLY, CDR2 FYNNEI, per germline. The CDR3 contains 12 residues. The whole variable domain, remainder taken from reference TRBV2 and TRBJ2-7, is EPEVTQTPSHQVTQMGQEVILRCVPISNHLYFYWYRQILGQKVEFLVSFYNNEISEKSEIFDDQFSVERPDGSNFTLKIRSTKLEDSAMYFCTTGLGAYEQYFGPGTRLTVT.

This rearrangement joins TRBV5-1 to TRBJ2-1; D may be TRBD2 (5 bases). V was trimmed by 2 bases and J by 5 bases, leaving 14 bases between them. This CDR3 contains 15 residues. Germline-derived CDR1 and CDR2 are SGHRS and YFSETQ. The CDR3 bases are TGCGCCAGCAGCTTTACACCCGGGAATCACAATGAGCAGTTCTTC. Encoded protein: CASSFTPGNHNEQFF.